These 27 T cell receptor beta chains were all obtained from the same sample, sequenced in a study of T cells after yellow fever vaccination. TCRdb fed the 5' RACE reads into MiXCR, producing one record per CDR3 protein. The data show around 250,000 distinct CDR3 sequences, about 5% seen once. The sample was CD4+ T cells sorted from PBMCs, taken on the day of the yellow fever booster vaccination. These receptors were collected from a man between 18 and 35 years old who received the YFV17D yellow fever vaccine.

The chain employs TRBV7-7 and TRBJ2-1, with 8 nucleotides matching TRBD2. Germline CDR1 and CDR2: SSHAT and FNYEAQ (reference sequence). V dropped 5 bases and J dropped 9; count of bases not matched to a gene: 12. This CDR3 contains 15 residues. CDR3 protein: CASSPLAGLMSEQFF. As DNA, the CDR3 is TGTGCCAGCAGCCCATTAGCGGGGTTGATGAGTGAGCAGTTCTTC. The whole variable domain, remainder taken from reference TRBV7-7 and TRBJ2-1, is GAGVSQSPRYKVTKRGQDVTLRCDPISSHATLYWYQQALGQGPEFLTYFNYEAQPDKSGLPSDRFSAERPEGSISTLTIQRTEQRDSAMYRCASSPLAGLMSEQFFGPGTRLTVL.

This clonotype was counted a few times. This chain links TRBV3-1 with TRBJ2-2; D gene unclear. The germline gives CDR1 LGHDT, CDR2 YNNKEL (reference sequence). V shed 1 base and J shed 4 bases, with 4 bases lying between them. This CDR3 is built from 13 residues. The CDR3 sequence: CASSQVLTGELFF. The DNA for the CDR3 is TGTGCCAGCAGCCAAGTTCTCACCGGGGAGCTGTTTTTT.

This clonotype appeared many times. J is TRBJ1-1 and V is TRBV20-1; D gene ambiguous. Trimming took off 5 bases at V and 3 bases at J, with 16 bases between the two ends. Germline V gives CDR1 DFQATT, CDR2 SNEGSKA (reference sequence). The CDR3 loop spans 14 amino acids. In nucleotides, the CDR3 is TGCAGTGCTCGATTCCGGACGGTATACACTGAAGCTTTCTTT. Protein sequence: CSARFRTVYTEAFF.

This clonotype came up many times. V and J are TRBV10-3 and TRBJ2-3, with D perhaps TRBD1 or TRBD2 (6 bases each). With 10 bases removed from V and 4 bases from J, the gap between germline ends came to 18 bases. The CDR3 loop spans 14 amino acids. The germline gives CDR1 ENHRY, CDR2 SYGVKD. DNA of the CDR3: TGTGCCACCGCAGCGAGGGGGGAGGCAGATACGCAGTATTTT. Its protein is CATAARGEADTQYF.

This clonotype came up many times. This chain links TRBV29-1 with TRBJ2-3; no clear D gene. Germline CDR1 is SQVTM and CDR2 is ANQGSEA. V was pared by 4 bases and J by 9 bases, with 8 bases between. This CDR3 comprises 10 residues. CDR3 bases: TGCAGCGTTGGCCTCGCAACGCAGTATTTT. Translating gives CSVGLATQYF.

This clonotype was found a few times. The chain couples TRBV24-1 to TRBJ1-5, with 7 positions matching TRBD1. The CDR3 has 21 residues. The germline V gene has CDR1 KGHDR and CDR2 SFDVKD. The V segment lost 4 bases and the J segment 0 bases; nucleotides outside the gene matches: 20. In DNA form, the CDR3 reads TGTGCCACCAGTGAACCCTGGACAGGCCACTGCAATCTCTATAGCAATCAGCCCCAGCATTTT. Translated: CATSEPWTGHCNLYSNQPQHF.

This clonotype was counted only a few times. The CDR3 is CSAREGGNGYTF. In nucleotides, the CDR3 is TGCAGTGCTAGAGAGGGTGGTAATGGCTACACCTTC. The chain combines TRBV20-1 with TRBJ1-2, with unresolved D. The V gene's germline CDR1 is DFQATT and CDR2 SNEGSKA (reference sequence). Trimming took 0 bases from V and 6 from J, leaving 8 bases between them. This CDR3 comprises 12 residues.

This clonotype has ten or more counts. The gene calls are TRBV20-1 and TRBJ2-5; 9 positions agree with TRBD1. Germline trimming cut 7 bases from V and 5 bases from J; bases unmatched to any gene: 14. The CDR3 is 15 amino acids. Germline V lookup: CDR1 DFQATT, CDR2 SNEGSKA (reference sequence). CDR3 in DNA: TGCAGTGTTTCCGCGACAGGGGGGGTCTTGGAGACCCAGTACTTC. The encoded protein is CSVSATGGVLETQYF.

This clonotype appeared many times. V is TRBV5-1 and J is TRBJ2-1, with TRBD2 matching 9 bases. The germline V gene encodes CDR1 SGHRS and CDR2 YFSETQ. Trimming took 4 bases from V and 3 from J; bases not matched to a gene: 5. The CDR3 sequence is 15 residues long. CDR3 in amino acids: CASSLSGGIYNEQFF. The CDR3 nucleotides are TGCGCCAGCAGCCTTAGCGGGGGAATCTACAATGAGCAGTTCTTC.

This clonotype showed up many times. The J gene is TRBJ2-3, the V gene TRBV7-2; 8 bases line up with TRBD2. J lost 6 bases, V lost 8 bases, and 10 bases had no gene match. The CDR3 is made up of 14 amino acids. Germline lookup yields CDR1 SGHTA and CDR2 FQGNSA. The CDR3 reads CASRKRLATDTQYF. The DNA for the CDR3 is TGTGCCAGCCGGAAACGACTAGCGACGGATACGCAGTATTTT.

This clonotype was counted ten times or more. The DNA of the CDR3 is TGTGCCAGCAGCTTATCCGGGGGTAATAATTCACCCCTCCACTTT. This sequence encodes CASSLSGGNNSPLHF. The rearrangement joins TRBV7-9 to TRBJ1-6, with a weak D call TRBD1 (5 bases). V was cut by 2 bases and J by 5 bases, with 10 bases left in between. CDR3 size: 15 residues. Germline-derived CDR1 and CDR2 are SEHNR and FQNEAQ (reference sequence).

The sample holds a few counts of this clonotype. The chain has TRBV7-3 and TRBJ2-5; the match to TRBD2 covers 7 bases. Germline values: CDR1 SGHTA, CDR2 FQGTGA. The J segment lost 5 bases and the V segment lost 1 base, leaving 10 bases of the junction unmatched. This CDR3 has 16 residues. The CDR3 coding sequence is TGTGCCAGCAGCTTAAATCAAGGCGGGGGTTGGGAGACCCAGTACTTC. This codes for CASSLNQGGGWETQYF.

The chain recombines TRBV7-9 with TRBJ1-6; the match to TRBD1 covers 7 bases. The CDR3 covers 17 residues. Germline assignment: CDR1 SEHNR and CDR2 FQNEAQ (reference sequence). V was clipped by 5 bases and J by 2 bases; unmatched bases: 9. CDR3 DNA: TGTGCCAGCAGCCCTGGGACAGCCGCGGCCTATAATTCACCCCTCCACTTT. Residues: CASSPGTAAAYNSPLHF.

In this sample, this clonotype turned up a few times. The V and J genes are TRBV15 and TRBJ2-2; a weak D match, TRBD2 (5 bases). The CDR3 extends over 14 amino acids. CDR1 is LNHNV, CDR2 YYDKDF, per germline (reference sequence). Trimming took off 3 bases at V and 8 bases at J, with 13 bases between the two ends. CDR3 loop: CATSSEGRRGELFF. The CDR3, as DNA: TGTGCCACCAGCAGCGAAGGTCGGAGGGGGGAGCTGTTTTTT.

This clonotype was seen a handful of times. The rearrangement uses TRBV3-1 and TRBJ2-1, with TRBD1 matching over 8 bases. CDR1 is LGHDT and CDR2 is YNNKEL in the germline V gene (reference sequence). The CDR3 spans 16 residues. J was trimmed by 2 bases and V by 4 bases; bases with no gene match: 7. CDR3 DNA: TGTGCCAGCAGCCCCTCCGGGACAGGCACCTACAATGAGCAGTTCTTC. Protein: CASSPSGTGTYNEQFF.

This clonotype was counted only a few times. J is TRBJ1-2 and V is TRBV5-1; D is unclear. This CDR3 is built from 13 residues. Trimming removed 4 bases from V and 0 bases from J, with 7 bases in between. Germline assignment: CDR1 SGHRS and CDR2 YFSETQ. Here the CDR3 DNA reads TGCGCCAGCAGCCTCTCCACTAACTATGGCTACACCTTC. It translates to CASSLSTNYGYTF.

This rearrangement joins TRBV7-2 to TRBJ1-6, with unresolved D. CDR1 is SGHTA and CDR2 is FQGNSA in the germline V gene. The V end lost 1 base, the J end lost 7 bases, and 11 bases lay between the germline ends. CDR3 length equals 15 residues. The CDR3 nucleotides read TGTGCCAGCAGCTTAGGCGCCAGGACGAATTCACCCCTCCACTTT. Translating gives CASSLGARTNSPLHF.

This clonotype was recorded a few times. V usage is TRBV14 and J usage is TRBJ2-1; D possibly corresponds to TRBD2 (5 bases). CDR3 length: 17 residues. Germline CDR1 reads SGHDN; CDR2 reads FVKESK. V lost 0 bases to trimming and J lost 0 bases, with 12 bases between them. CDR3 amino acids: CASSQDRGASSYNEQFF. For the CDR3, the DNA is TGTGCCAGCAGCCAAGATCGGGGAGCTAGCTCCTACAATGAGCAGTTCTTC.

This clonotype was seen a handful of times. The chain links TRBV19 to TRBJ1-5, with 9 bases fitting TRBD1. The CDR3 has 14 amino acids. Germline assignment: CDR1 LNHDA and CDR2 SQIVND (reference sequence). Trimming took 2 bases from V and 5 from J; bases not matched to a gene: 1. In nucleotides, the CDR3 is TGTGCCAGTAGTATAAGGACAGGGGATCAGCCCCAGCATTTT. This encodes CASSIRTGDQPQHF.

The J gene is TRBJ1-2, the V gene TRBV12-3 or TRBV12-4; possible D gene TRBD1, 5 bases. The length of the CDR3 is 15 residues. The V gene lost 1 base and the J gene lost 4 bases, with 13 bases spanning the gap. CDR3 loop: CASSLGGTGPYGYTF. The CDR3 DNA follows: TGTGCCAGCAGTTTAGGGGGGACCGGCCCCTATGGCTACACCTTC.

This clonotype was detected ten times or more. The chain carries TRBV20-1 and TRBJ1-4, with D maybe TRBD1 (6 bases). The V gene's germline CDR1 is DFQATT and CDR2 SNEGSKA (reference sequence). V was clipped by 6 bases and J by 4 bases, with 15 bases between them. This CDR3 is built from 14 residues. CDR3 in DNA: TGCAGTGCCGCCCCCCGGGACAATAATGAAAAACTGTTTTTT. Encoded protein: CSAAPRDNNEKLFF.

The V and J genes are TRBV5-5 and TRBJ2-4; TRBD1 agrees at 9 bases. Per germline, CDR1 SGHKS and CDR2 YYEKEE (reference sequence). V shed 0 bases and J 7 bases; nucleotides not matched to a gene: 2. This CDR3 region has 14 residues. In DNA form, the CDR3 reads TGTGCCAGCAGCTTGGATGGGACAGGGAACATTCAGTACTTC. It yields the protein CASSLDGTGNIQYF.

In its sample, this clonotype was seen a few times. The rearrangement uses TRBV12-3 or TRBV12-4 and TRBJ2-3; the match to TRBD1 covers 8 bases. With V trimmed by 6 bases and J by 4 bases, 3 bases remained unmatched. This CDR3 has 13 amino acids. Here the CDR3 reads CASRPTGADTQYF. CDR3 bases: TGTGCCAGCAGGCCGACAGGGGCAGATACGCAGTATTTT.

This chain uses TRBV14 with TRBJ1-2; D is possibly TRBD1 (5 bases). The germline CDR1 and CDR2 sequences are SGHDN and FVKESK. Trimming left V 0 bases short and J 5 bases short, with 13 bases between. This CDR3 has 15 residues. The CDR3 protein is CASSQDLTGSYGYTF. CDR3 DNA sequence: TGTGCCAGCAGCCAAGATCTTACAGGATCATATGGCTACACCTTC.

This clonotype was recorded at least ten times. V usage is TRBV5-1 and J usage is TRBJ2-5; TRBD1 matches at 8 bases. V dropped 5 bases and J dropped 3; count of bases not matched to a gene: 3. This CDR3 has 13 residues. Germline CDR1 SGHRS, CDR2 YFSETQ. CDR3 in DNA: TGCGCCAGCAGTCCGGGACAGGAAGAGACCCAGTACTTC. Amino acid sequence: CASSPGQEETQYF.

The CDR3 here is CASSFAGVYNEQFF. The CDR3 DNA is TGTGCCAGCAGTTTCGCAGGGGTCTACAATGAGCAGTTCTTC. The chain combines TRBV27 with TRBJ2-1; D might be TRBD1 (6 bases). The ends were cut back, 3 bases at V and 3 bases at J, with 9 bases in the middle. CDR1 is MNHEY, CDR2 SMNVEV, per germline (reference sequence). The CDR3 has 14 amino acids.

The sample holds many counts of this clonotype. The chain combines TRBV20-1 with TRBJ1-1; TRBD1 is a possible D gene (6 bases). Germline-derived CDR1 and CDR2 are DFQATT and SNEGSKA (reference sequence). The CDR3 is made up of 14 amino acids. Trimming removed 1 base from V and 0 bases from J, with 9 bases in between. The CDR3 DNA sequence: TGCAGTGCTAGAGCCGGGACAATGAACACTGAAGCTTTCTTT. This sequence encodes CSARAGTMNTEAFF.